These T cell receptor beta chains were read from a single sample in a study of a mutant IDH1 vaccine in newly diagnosed glioma. Their specific antigens are unknown. Data came from immunoSEQ multiplex PCR; TCRdb stores just in-frame clones and leaves some out. The table lists 40,000 to 50,000 clones, 80% to 90% of them singletons. Specimen: PBMCs, collected from a glioma patient whose treatment included an IDH1 peptide vaccine. The receptors were gathered from a man aged 35-49 years with glioma. Each CDR3 is given with its conserved first and last residue. D genes are given only for firm matches. Only some rows state a clone size, as once, few, many or a class for expanded clones.

TRBJ1-1 | TRBV6-5 | NA | NA | TGTGCCAGCAGTCCCCATACGAACACTGAAGCTTTCTTT | CASSPHTNTEAFF
TRBJ2-2 | TRBV19 | NA | TRBD2 | TGTGCCAGTAAGGAGCGGGAAAGTTGGGCCGGGGAGCTGTTTTTT | CASKERESWAGELFF
TRBJ1-2 | TRBV18 | NA | NA | TGTGCCAGCTCACCAAACGTGAGGGACTCTGGCTACACCTTC | CASSPNVRDSGYTF
TRBJ2-6 | TRBV9 | NA | NA | TGTGCCAGCAGCGTCTCCGGCTCTGGGGCCAACGTCCTGACTTTC | CASSVSGSGANVLTF
TRBJ2-4 | TRBV5-1 | NA | TRBD1 | TGCGCCAGCAGTCCCGACAGGGGATTAGCCAAAAACATTCAGTACTTC | CASSPDRGLAKNIQYF
TRBJ2-1 | TRBV6-4 | NA | TRBD2 | TGTGCCAGCAGTGACTCCGGGACTAGCAATGAGCAGTTCTTC | CASSDSGTSNEQFF
TRBJ2-3 | TRBV29-1 | NA | NA | TGCAGCGTTGCGGGTAATCCGCTGGATACGCAGTATTTT | CSVAGNPLDTQYF
TRBJ1-1 | TRBV11-2 | NA | TRBD1 | TGTGCCAGCAGGCTGACAGGGGGCATCACTGAAGCTTTCTTT | CASRLTGGITEAFF
TRBJ2-7 | TRBV9 | NA | NA | TGTGCCAGCAGCATCGGGACCCTTAATAACTACGAGCAGTACTTC | CASSIGTLNNYEQYF
TRBJ2-1 | TRBV5-1 | NA | TRBD2 | TGCGCCAGCAGCACCTCTAGCGGGGGGTACCACAATGAGCAGTTCTTC | CASSTSSGGYHNEQFF
TRBJ2-4 | TRBV18 | NA | TRBD1 | TGTGCCAGCTCACCAACCCCAGAGGGGGCAAACATTCAGTACTTC | CASSPTPEGANIQYF
TRBJ2-2 | TRBV19 | NA | NA | TGTGCCAGTAGTATAAAGACTACAGGAGGGGGGTACACCGGGGAGCTGTTTTTT | CASSIKTTGGGYTGELFF
TRBJ2-2 | TRBV7-9 | NA | TRBD2 | TGTGCCAGCAGCTCACGTGAGCGGGGGGTTAACGGGGAGCTGTTTTTT | CASSSRERGVNGELFF
TRBJ1-3 | TRBV5-1 | NA | TRBD1 | TGCGCCAGCAGCTTACCAGGGGGCAGAAACACCATATATTTT | CASSLPGGRNTIYF
TRBJ1-2 | TRBV21-1 | NA | NA | TGTGCCAGCAGCACCCGGGATCGGCAGTCCTATGGCTACACCTTC | CASSTRDRQSYGYTF
TRBJ2-5 | TRBV6-5 | NA | TRBD2 | TGTGCCAGCAGTTATAGCGGGAGGGTCCAAGAGACCCAGTACTTC | CASSYSGRVQETQYF
TRBJ2-7 | TRBV5-5 | NA | NA | TGTGCCAGCAGCCCTAATAGGATAGGGACCTACGAGCAGTACTTC | CASSPNRIGTYEQYF
TRBJ1-6 | TRBV30 | NA | TRBD1 | TGTGCCTGGAGTTGGCGGGGACAGGGCTATAATTCACCCCTCCACTTT | CAWSWRGQGYNSPLHF
TRBJ2-1 | TRBV14 | NA | NA | TGTGCCAGCAGCCCATCGGGACGTGAGCAGTTCTTC | CASSPSGREQFF
TRBJ2-5 | TRBV5-6 | once | NA | TGTGCCAGCAGCCCAGGGGCGGATTCATGGGGACAAGAGACCCAGTACTTC | CASSPGADSWGQETQYF
TRBJ1-1 | TRBV28 | NA | NA | TGTGCCAGCAGTTCCCTCCGCGGGGGTGAAGCTTTCTTT | CASSSLRGGEAFF
TRBJ1-1 | TRBV2 | once | NA | TGTGCCAGCAGGGTTTCGCTCACTGAAGCTTTCTTT | CASRVSLTEAFF
TRBJ2-1 | TRBV6-4 | NA | TRBD2 | TGTGCCAGCAGCCCGGGAGGGGGGGGTTTGAATGAGCAGTTCTTC | CASSPGGGGLNEQFF
TRBJ2-1 | TRBV10-3 | NA | TRBD1 | TGTGCCATCAGGGGACTCCGGGACAGGGAGCACAATGAGCAGTTCTTC | CAIRGLRDREHNEQFF
TRBJ1-2 | TRBV25-1 | once | NA | TGTGCCAGCAGTGTTACAGGGACCTATGGCTACACCTTC | CASSVTGTYGYTF
TRBJ1-4 | TRBV25-1 | NA | NA | TGTGCCAGCAGCCTGGGCCCCTCCGAGGGAAAACTGTTTTTT | CASSLGPSEGKLFF
TRBJ2-2 | TRBV19 | NA | NA | TGTGCCAGTAGTATTCGGGGGACAACGAACACCGGGGAGCTGTTTTTT | CASSIRGTTNTGELFF
TRBJ2-1 | TRBV9 | NA | NA | TGTGCCAGCAGCGTAGAGTGGCTAGCGAACAAAAATGAGCAGTTCTTC | CASSVEWLANKNEQFF
TRBJ1-1 | TRBV29-1 | NA | NA | TGCAGCGGAAAGCCGACAGGCTCGAACACTGAAGCTTTCTTT | CSGKPTGSNTEAFF
TRBJ2-3 | TRBV7-8 | NA | NA | TGTGCCAGCAGCCCTGGGACCACAGATACGCAGTATTTT | CASSPGTTDTQYF
TRBJ2-5 | TRBV10-2 | NA | NA | TGCGCCAGCAGTGAAAACCAGGACGGAGAAGAGACCCAGTACTTC | CASSENQDGEETQYF
TRBJ2-5 | TRBV5-1 | NA | TRBD1 | TGCGCCAGCAGCCATTACAGGGGAACGGAGACCCAGTACTTC | CASSHYRGTETQYF
TRBJ1-6 | TRBV11-2 | NA | TRBD1 | TGTGCCAGCAGCACCCGACAGGGCGAGAGTTCACCCCTCCACTTT | CASSTRQGESSPLHF
TRBJ1-3 | TRBV4-1 | NA | NA | TGCGCCAGCAGCCAAGCGGCGGGTAGAGGCATTGCCTCTGGAAACACCATATATTTT | CASSQAAGRGIASGNTIYF
TRBJ1-1 | TRBV19 | few | TRBD1 | TGTGCCAGTAGTATAGGGACAGGGAACACTGAAGCTTTCTTT | CASSIGTGNTEAFF
TRBJ2-7 | TRBV19 | once | TRBD1 | TGTGCCAGTAGCCGCCGGGGACAGGGGGCGCAGGAGCAGTACTTC | CASSRRGQGAQEQYF
TRBJ2-1 | TRBV5-6 | once | NA | TGTGCCAGCAGCTTGCGTTGGGATGAGCAGTTCTTC | CASSLRWDEQFF
TRBJ1-5 | TRBV2 | NA | NA | TGTGCCAGCAGAGTCTCGCGTGGAGGCCAGCCCCAGCATTTT | CASRVSRGGQPQHF
TRBJ1-1 | TRBV19 | NA | NA | TGTGCCAGTAGTATCTGGTTGGATCTAAACACTGAAGCTTTCTTT | CASSIWLDLNTEAFF
TRBJ2-3 | TRBV2 | NA | NA | TGTGCCAGCGATGCGGGATCTGCAGATACGCAGTATTTT | CASDAGSADTQYF
TRBJ1-1 | TRBV27 | NA | NA | TGTGCCAGCAGTTCGAGGGCCCGGACCACTGAAGCTTTCTTT | CASSSRARTTEAFF
TRBJ2-1 | TRBV18 | NA | NA | TGTGCCAGCTCACCAAGGGGGGCCGGTTACAATGAGCAGTTCTTC | CASSPRGAGYNEQFF
TRBJ1-1 | TRBV20-1 | once | TRBD1 | TGCAGTGCTAGGCACAGGGGGGGAGCTTTCTTT | CSARHRGGAFF
TRBJ1-2 | TRBV5-1 | NA | TRBD1 | TGCGCCAGCAGCTGGGGAGGGGGCAGCCTCTATGGCTACACCTTC | CASSWGGGSLYGYTF
TRBJ2-3 | TRBV4-3 | NA | NA | TGCGCCAGCAGCCAAGATCAAAGGGGAACAGATACGCAGTATTTT | CASSQDQRGTDTQYF
TRBJ1-4 | TRBV5-1 | NA | TRBD1 | TGCGCCAGCGGCTTGGCCAAGACAGGGGTGGAAAAACTGTTTTTT | CASGLAKTGVEKLFF
TRBJ1-6 | TRBV10-1 | NA | NA | TGCGCCAGATTACCTCCGCGACAGGTTACCGATAATTCACCCCTCCACTTT | CARLPPRQVTDNSPLHF
TRBJ2-1 | TRBV21-1 | NA | NA | TGTGCCAGCACCCGTTTTAATGAGCAGTTCTTC | CASTRFNEQFF
TRBJ2-3 | TRBV11-2 | NA | TRBD2 | TGTGCCAGCAGCTTTAGCGGGGACACAGATACGCAGTATTTT | CASSFSGDTDTQYF
TRBJ2-2 | TRBV2 | NA | TRBD1 | TGTGCCAGCAGTTTCACCGGGACAGGGAACACCGGGGAGCTGTTTTTT | CASSFTGTGNTGELFF
TRBJ1-1 | TRBV6-5 | NA | TRBD1 | TGTGCCAGCACCCCGGGACAGGTGAACACTGAAGCTTTCTTT | CASTPGQVNTEAFF
TRBJ1-1 | TRBV7-9 | NA | NA | TGTGCCAGCAGCTGGGGGCTGGGCACTGAAGCTTTCTTT | CASSWGLGTEAFF
TRBJ1-4 | TRBV6-1 | NA | NA | TGTGCCAGCAGTGAAAGGGCAACTAATGAAAAACTGTTTTTT | CASSERATNEKLFF
TRBJ1-6 | TRBV5-1 | NA | NA | TGCGCCAGCAGCTTTGGGGGACACTATAATTCACCCCTCCACTTT | CASSFGGHYNSPLHF
TRBJ2-3 | TRBV6-5 | NA | NA | TGTGCCAGCAGTCCTCAGGGGAAGAGCACAGATACGCAGTATTTT | CASSPQGKSTDTQYF